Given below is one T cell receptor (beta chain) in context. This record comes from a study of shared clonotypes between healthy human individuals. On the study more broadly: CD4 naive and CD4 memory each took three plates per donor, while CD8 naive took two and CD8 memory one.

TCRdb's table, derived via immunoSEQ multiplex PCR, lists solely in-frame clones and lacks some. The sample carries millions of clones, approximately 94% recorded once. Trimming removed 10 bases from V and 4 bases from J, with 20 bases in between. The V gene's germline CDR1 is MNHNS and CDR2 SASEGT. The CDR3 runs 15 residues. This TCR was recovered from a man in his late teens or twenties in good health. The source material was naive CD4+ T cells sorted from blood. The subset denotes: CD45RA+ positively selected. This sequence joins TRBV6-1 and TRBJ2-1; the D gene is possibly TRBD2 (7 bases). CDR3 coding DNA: TGTGCCACCCTTAGGGCCCGGGGGGCGTACAATGAGCAGTTCTTC. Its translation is CATLRARGAYNEQFF.